The 15 T cell receptor beta chains below all came from one sample that was sequenced in a study of cytomegalovirus exposure and HLA in healthy donors. PCR involved 60 Vbeta and 13 Jbeta primers. TCRdb's table, derived via immunoSEQ multiplex PCR, lists solely in-frame clones and lacks some. This sample has 280,000 or so clones, with roughly 90% found just once. Sequencing was done on a sample of PBMCs. Every receptor here comes from a woman younger than 35 in good health and CMV-seronegative.

V usage is TRBV6-1 and J usage is TRBJ2-5; possible D gene TRBD1, 6 bases. Trimming stripped 4 bases from V and 1 base from J, with 7 bases between. The CDR3 extends over 13 amino acids. Germline-derived CDR1 and CDR2 are MNHNS and SASEGT. CDR3 loop: CASSGTVQETQYF. The CDR3 region has the DNA TGTGCCAGCAGTGGGACAGTCCAAGAGACCCAGTACTTC.

This chain connects TRBV5-1 to TRBJ2-1; 8 bases are a match to TRBD2. Trimming cost V 0 bases and J 7 bases; bases outside gene matches: 6. The germline V gene encodes CDR1 SGHRS and CDR2 YFSETQ. There are 15 residues in the CDR3. Here the CDR3 reads CASSLDGGGRNEQFF. For the CDR3, the DNA is TGCGCCAGCAGCTTGGACGGGGGGGGGCGGAATGAGCAGTTCTTC.

CDR3 coding DNA: TGTGCCAGCTCACCACCGCAGGGCACCTATGGCTACACCTTC. It yields the protein CASSPPQGTYGYTF. J is TRBJ1-2 and V is TRBV18; possible D gene TRBD1, 5 bases. This CDR3 comprises 14 residues. The germline V gene has CDR1 KGHSH and CDR2 LQKENI. With 0 bases removed from V and 4 bases from J, the gap between germline ends came to 9 bases.

V gene TRBV19 combines with J gene TRBJ1-4, with 10 bases fitting TRBD1. CDR1 and CDR2 (germline): LNHDA, SQIVND (reference sequence). The J segment lost 7 bases and the V segment lost 4 bases, leaving 3 bases of the junction unmatched. This CDR3 has 14 amino acids. In DNA form, the CDR3 reads TGTGCCAGTAGTACGACAGGGGGCTTTGAAAAACTGTTTTTT. This encodes CASSTTGGFEKLFF. Drawing the rest from reference TRBV19 and TRBJ1-4, the complete variable domain is DGGITQSPKYLFRKEGQNVTLSCEQNLNHDAMYWYRQDPGQGLRLIYYSQIVNDFQKGDIAEGYSVSREKKESFPLTVTSAQKNPTAFYLCASSTTGGFEKLFFGSGTQLSVL.

V gene TRBV19 combines with J gene TRBJ1-2; D not resolved. V shed 5 bases and J shed 4 bases, with 11 bases lying between them. This CDR3 is 13 amino acids long. The germline V gene has CDR1 LNHDA and CDR2 SQIVND (reference sequence). CDR3 sequence: CASSREGTYGYTF. CDR3 DNA sequence: TGTGCCAGTAGTCGTGAGGGTACCTATGGCTACACCTTC.

This clone was counted only a few times. The chain combines TRBV9 with TRBJ2-5, with D possibly TRBD2 on 6 matching bases. V lost 0 bases and J lost 1, with 13 bases in between. In germline, CDR1 is SGDLS, CDR2 YYNGEE. This CDR3 region has 16 residues. For the CDR3, the DNA is TGTGCCAGCAGCGTAGGGGACTCTACAGTCCAAGAGACCCAGTACTTC. It encodes CASSVGDSTVQETQYF.

The chain links TRBV6-6 to TRBJ2-7; 7 bases align to TRBD2. V gave up 0 bases and J gave up 7 bases; unmatched junction bases: 3. There are 13 residues in the CDR3. Germline V gives CDR1 MNHNY, CDR2 SVGAGI (reference sequence). CDR3 region: CASSYSLAKEQYF. CDR3 DNA: TGTGCCAGCAGTTACTCACTAGCGAAAGAGCAGTACTTC.

This rearrangement joins TRBV2 to TRBJ2-3, with TRBD1 matching over 7 bases. Trimming cost V 2 bases and J 2 bases; bases outside gene matches: 4. The CDR3 spans 15 residues. Per the germline V gene, CDR1 is SNHLY and CDR2 is FYNNEI. In nucleotides, the CDR3 is TGTGCCAGCAGTGAACTTGGGACAGACACAGATACGCAGTATTTT. This sequence encodes CASSELGTDTDTQYF.

The chain joins TRBV5-1 to TRBJ2-1; 11 bases line up with TRBD2. CDR3 length: 17 amino acids. Germline loops: CDR1 SGHRS, CDR2 YFSETQ. V shed 4 bases, J shed 4 bases, and the junction held 10 bases outside the gene matches. DNA for the CDR3: TGCGCCAGCAGCCCTCAGCTAGCGGGGGGCCAATACAATGAGCAGTTCTTC. Translated, it gives CASSPQLAGGQYNEQFF.

The rearrangement links TRBV5-5 to TRBJ1-3; weak D call: TRBD1 (5 bases). In germline, CDR1 is SGHKS, CDR2 YYEKEE (reference sequence). The CDR3 extends over 15 amino acids. Trimming shortened V by 3 bases and J by 1 base, and 11 bases separated the two germline ends. CDR3 in amino acids: CASSYIQASGNTIYF. The CDR3 DNA reads as TGTGCCAGCAGCTACATACAGGCATCTGGAAACACCATATATTTT.

V gene TRBV15 combines with J gene TRBJ2-2; possible D gene TRBD1, 5 bases. V lost 1 base to trimming and J lost 6 bases, with 6 bases between them. CDR3 length: 13 amino acids. Looked up from germline, CDR1 is LNHNV and CDR2 is YYDKDF (reference sequence). CDR3 bases: TGTGCCACCAGCAGAGTGACAGCCGGGGAGCTGTTTTTT. It specifies CATSRVTAGELFF. Using reference TRBV15 and TRBJ2-2 for the parts outside the CDR3, the full variable domain is DAMVIQNPRYQVTQFGKPVTLSCSQTLNHNVMYWYQQKSSQAPKLLFHYYDKDFNNEADTPDNFQSRRPNTSFCFLDIRSPGLGDTAMYLCATSRVTAGELFFGEGSRLTVL.

This clone was counted a single time. The chain employs TRBV29-1 and TRBJ2-5; 7 bases are a match to TRBD2. The CDR3 spans 12 residues. CDR1 SQVTM and CDR2 ANQGSEA come from the germline V gene. The ends lost 4 bases at V and 4 bases at J; junction bases unmatched: 3. The CDR3 region has the DNA TGCAGCGTTGGATGGGAGGGAGAGACCCAGTACTTC. Translated, it gives CSVGWEGETQYF.

The rearrangement joins TRBV5-1 to TRBJ2-7; tentatively, D is TRBD1 (6 bases). Trimming stripped 0 bases from V and 0 bases from J, with 16 bases between. The CDR3 totals 17 residues. Germline V gene data show CDR1 as SGHRS and CDR2 as YFSETQ. The CDR3 coding sequence is TGCGCCAGCAGCTTGGCGCCTGGACAGAGCAGCTCCTACGAGCAGTACTTC. Translated: CASSLAPGQSSSYEQYF.

The V call is TRBV7-9, the J call TRBJ2-7, with D possibly matching TRBD2 (6 bases). The CDR3 has 13 amino acids. Germline V gene sequence: CDR1 SEHNR, CDR2 FQNEAQ (reference sequence). V lost 3 bases and J 6 bases, leaving 12 bases between the germline ends. As DNA, the CDR3 is TGTGCCAGCAGCTTCGGCGGGGTGGCCGAGCAGTACTTC. Translation: CASSFGGVAEQYF.

The chain recombines TRBV5-5 with TRBJ2-1; D is perhaps TRBD1 (5 bases). Germline V gene data show CDR1 as SGHKS and CDR2 as YYEKEE (reference sequence). The V end lost 4 bases, the J end lost 9 bases, and 14 bases lay between the germline ends. The CDR3 consists of 13 residues. Written as DNA, the CDR3 is TGTGCCAGCAGCCCCCGACAGATGAGTGAGCAGTTCTTC. As protein: CASSPRQMSEQFF.